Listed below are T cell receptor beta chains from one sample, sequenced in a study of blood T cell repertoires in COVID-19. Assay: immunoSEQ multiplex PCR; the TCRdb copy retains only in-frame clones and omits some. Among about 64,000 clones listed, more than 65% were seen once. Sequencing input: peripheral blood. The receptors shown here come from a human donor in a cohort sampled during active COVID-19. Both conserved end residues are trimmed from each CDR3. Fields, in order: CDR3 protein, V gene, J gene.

ASSQADRPGDTQY	TRBV4-1	TRBJ2-3
ATGGGNTGELF	TRBV10-3	TRBJ2-2
ASSLERNEQF	TRBV18	TRBJ2-1
AIRNERGAHTGELF	TRBV10-3	TRBJ2-2
ASSQLRGNEQF	TRBV3-1/TRBV3-2	TRBJ2-1
ATSVGSATNEKLF	TRBV24-1	TRBJ1-4
ASSLGQGVHEQY	TRBV5-4	TRBJ2-7
ASSLFGTSGADTQY	TRBV11-2	TRBJ2-3
ASSLGLAAATDTQY	TRBV7-9	TRBJ2-3
ASSPRTGESSEQY	TRBV18	TRBJ2-7
ASSEAAGGNEQF	TRBV2	TRBJ2-1
ASSLDTYEQY	TRBV5-4	TRBJ2-7
ATLAGGSLDEQF	TRBV10-3	TRBJ2-1
AWSQGAGEKLF	TRBV30	TRBJ1-4
ASSGLRGTSGGGDTQY	TRBV6-1	TRBJ2-3
ASSSAGAVTGELF	TRBV2	TRBJ2-2
ASSDSRGRRWYEQY	TRBV6-4	TRBJ2-7
ASSVAGGQGEQY	TRBV9	TRBJ2-7
ASSRRGGTDTQY	TRBV13	TRBJ2-3
ASSISVTSYEQY	TRBV19	TRBJ2-7
ASSEGPGTFSGNTIY	TRBV9	TRBJ1-3
ASSQFGRGFSGNTIY	TRBV14	TRBJ1-3
ASSSLQRGQGYT	TRBV6-5	TRBJ1-2
ASQGSNQPQH	TRBV5-8	TRBJ1-5
ASSVEGLAANTGELF	TRBV9	TRBJ2-2
AWSGDWDSYGYT	TRBV30	TRBJ1-2
ASSQDVGLGEKLF	TRBV4-2	TRBJ1-4
ASSIMRETQY	TRBV5-6	TRBJ2-5
AIRGTLSAPLH	TRBV10-3	TRBJ1-6
ASSKTSGNNEQF	TRBV19	TRBJ2-1
ASSTAGGTYNEQF	TRBV19	TRBJ2-1